This entry is about one TCR beta chain. From germline, CDR1 is MDHEN and CDR2 SYDVKM. Trimming left V 1 base short and J 7 bases short, with 11 bases between. The CDR3 spans 14 residues. The data are from a study of blood T cell repertoires in COVID-19. Overall study context: Nucleic acid was either cDNA or gDNA, and it came from T cells, B-cell-depleted T cells, or PBMCs.

Here immunoSEQ multiplex PCR was the method, and the copy in TCRdb shows in-frame clones only, minus some. The repertoire holds 250,000 or so clones, with roughly 85% as singletons. This clonotype originated in a woman in her forties or fifties who had recovered from COVID-19. Sequenced input: PBMCs or T cells enriched from blood (not recorded which). The chain couples TRBV28 to TRBJ1-5; unclear D gene. The CDR3 sequence: CASSLSRGLQPQHF. The CDR3 region has the DNA TGTGCCAGCAGTTTATCTCGCGGTTTGCAGCCCCAGCATTTT.